This T cell receptor (beta chain) was retrieved from a study of cytomegalovirus exposure and HLA in healthy donors. Using immunoSEQ multiplex PCR, the repertoire was profiled, and TCRdb retains in-frame clones only, with some absent. Of about 120,000 clones in the sample, about 91% are singletons; the top ten hold 1.5% to 2%. Looked up from germline, CDR1 is KGHSH and CDR2 is LQKENI. Trimming stripped 6 bases from V and 0 bases from J, with 12 bases between. The CDR3 sequence is 15 residues long. The sequence came from a man younger than 35 in good health and CMV-seronegative. The sequenced material came from PBMCs. This chain links TRBV18 with TRBJ1-5, with D perhaps TRBD1 (6 bases). The CDR3 nucleotides read TGTGCCAGCTCGAAAACAGGGACTAGCAATCAGCCCCAGCATTTT. It is translated as CASSKTGTSNQPQHF. Full variable domain (remainder filled in from reference TRBV18 and TRBJ1-5): NAGVMQNPRHLVRRRGQEARLRCSPMKGHSHVYWYRQLPEEGLKFMVYLQKENIIDESGMPKERFSAEFPKEGPSILRIQQVVRGDSAAYFCASSKTGTSNQPQHFGDGTRLSIL.